Shown below are 6 T cell receptor beta chains from a single sample sequenced in a study of identical twins. One entry per CDR3 protein results from TCRdb running MiXCR on the 5' RACE reads. The table records just over 450,000 distinct CDR3 sequences, 13% to 15% of them present only once. The same sample was also used in a study of yellow fever vaccine responses in identical twins.

Specimen: CD4+ T cells sorted from blood. These receptors were taken from a woman between 18 and 29 years old in good health.

V usage is TRBV5-6 and J usage is TRBJ2-7, with D tentatively TRBD2 (5 bases). Germline CDR1 reads SGHDT; CDR2 reads YYEEEE. The CDR3 totals 13 residues. The V and J ends lost 4 bases and 1 base respectively, with 9 bases between them. CDR3 sequence: CASSGGFSYEQYF. The CDR3 DNA follows: TGTGCCAGCAGCGGAGGATTTTCCTACGAGCAGTACTTC. The whole variable domain, remainder taken from reference TRBV5-6 and TRBJ2-7, is DAGVTQSPTHLIKTRGQQVTLRCSPKSGHDTVSWYQQALGQGPQFIFQYYEEEERQRGNFPDRFSGHQFPNYSSELNVNALLLGDSALYLCASSGGFSYEQYFGPGTRLTVT.

This clonotype was counted only a few times. This chain joins TRBV20-1 and TRBJ2-3, with D unclear. The CDR3 contains 12 residues. Trimming left V 6 bases short and J 2 bases short, with 9 bases between. CDR1 is DFQATT, CDR2 SNEGSKA, per germline (reference sequence). The CDR3 sequence is CSALGPTDTQYF. In DNA form, the CDR3 reads TGCAGTGCCCTAGGCCCCACAGATACGCAGTATTTT.

This clonotype turned up a few times. CDR3 nucleotide sequence: TGCAGTGCTAGCCGAGCGGGAGATATGGGGGAGCTGTTTTTT. Its translation is CSASRAGDMGELFF. This rearrangement joins TRBV20-1 to TRBJ2-2; 8 bases line up with TRBD2. With 3 bases clipped from V and 8 bases from J, the junction kept 8 bases outside the gene matches. The CDR3 has 14 amino acids. CDR1 and CDR2 (germline): DFQATT, SNEGSKA (reference sequence).

This sequence joins TRBV5-3 and TRBJ2-1; D is ambiguous. TRBV5-3 counts as an open reading frame of uncertain function. CDR3 length: 16 residues. V dropped 1 base and J dropped 2 bases, with 13 bases sitting between them. The CDR3 bases are TGTGCCAGAAGCTTGAGGGTGAGTGGGCCCTACAATGAGCAGTTCTTC. This sequence encodes CARSLRVSGPYNEQFF.

A word on this clonotype: The junction departs from germline at one end; a sequencing error may be responsible. The gene calls are TRBV10-2 and TRBJ2-4, with a tentative D call TRBD1 (6 bases). CDR3 length: 14 residues. CDR1 is WSHSY and CDR2 is SAAADI in the germline V gene. This CDR3 is CASKGVRAENIQYF. The CDR3 DNA sequence: TGCGCCAGCAAGGGGGTGAGAGCCGAAAACATTCAGTACTTC.

This clonotype was recorded at least ten times. The V and J genes are TRBV3-1 and TRBJ2-2; 7 positions match TRBD1. The length of the CDR3 is 17 residues. Germline CDR1 and CDR2: LGHDT and YNNKEL (reference sequence). V gave up 7 bases and J gave up 0 bases; unmatched junction bases: 11. Here the CDR3 reads CASIPSVGTANTGELFF. The DNA for the CDR3 is TGTGCCAGCATCCCCTCGGTTGGGACAGCGAACACCGGGGAGCTGTTTTTT. The full variable domain, rest sourced from reference TRBV3-1 and TRBJ2-2, is DTAVSQTPKYLVTQMGNDKSIKCEQNLGHDTMYWYKQDSKKFLKIMFSYNNKELIINETVPNRFSPKSPDKAHLNLHINSLELGDSAVYFCASIPSVGTANTGELFFGEGSRLTVL.